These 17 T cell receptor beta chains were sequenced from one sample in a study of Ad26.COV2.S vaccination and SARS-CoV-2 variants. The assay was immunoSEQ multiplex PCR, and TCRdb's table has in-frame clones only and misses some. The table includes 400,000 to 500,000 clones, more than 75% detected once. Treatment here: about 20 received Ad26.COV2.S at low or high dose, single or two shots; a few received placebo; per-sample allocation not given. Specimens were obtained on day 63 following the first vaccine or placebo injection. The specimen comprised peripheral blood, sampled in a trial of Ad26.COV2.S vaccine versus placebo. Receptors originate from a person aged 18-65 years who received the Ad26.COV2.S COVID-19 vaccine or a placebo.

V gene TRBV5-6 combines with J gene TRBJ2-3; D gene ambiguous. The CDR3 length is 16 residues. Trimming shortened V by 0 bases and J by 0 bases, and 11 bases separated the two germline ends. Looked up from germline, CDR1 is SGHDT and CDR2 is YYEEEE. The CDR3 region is CASSLVAVYSTDTQYF. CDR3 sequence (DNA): TGTGCCAGCAGCTTGGTCGCAGTTTATAGCACAGATACGCAGTATTTT.

The CDR3: CASEDTSGSAYEQYF. The CDR3 DNA sequence: TGTGCCAGCGAAGATACTAGCGGGTCAGCCTACGAGCAGTACTTC. The rearrangement joins TRBV6-5 to TRBJ2-7; 9 positions match TRBD2. The CDR3 runs 15 residues. J gave up 2 bases and V 8 bases, and 10 bases lay outside the gene matches. From germline, CDR1 is MNHEY and CDR2 SVGAGI.

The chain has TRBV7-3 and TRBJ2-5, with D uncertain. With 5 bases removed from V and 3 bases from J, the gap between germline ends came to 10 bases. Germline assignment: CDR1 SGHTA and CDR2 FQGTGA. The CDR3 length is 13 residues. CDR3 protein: CASSPRAEETQYF. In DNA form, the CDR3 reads TGTGCCAGCAGCCCCCGCGCAGAAGAGACCCAGTACTTC.

The DNA for the CDR3 is TGTGCCAGCAGCTTAGGAACACAGGGAGTCTATGGCTACACCTTC. Translated: CASSLGTQGVYGYTF. The genes are TRBV7-9 and TRBJ1-2; a possible D gene is TRBD1 (6 bases). Trimming took off 1 base at V and 4 bases at J, with 13 bases between the two ends. The CDR3 runs 15 residues. Looked up from germline, CDR1 is SEHNR and CDR2 is FQNEAQ (reference sequence).

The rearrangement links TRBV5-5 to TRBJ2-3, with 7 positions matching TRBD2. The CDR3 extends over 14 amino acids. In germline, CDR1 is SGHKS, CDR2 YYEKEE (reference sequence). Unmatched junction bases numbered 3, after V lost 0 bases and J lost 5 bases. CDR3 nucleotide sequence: TGTGCCAGCAGCTTGGAGGGGAGGGTAGATACGCAGTATTTT. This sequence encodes CASSLEGRVDTQYF. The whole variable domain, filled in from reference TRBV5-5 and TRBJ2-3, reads DAGVTQSPTHLIKTRGQQVTLRCSPISGHKSVSWYQQVLGQGPQFIFQYYEKEERGRGNFPDRFSARQFPNYSSELNVNALLLGDSALYLCASSLEGRVDTQYFGPGTRLTVL.

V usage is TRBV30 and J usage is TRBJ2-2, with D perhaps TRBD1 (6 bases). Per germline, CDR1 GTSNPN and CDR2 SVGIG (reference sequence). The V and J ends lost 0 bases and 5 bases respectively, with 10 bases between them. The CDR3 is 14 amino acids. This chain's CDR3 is CAWSVQGWTGELFF. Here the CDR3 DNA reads TGTGCCTGGAGTGTACAGGGTTGGACCGGGGAGCTGTTTTTT.

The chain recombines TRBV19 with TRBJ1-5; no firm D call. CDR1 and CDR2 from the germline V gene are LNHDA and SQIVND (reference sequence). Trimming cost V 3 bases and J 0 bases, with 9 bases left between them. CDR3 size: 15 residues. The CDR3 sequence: CASSISSSSNQPQHF. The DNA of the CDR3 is TGTGCCAGTAGTATCAGCAGTTCTAGCAATCAGCCCCAGCATTTT.

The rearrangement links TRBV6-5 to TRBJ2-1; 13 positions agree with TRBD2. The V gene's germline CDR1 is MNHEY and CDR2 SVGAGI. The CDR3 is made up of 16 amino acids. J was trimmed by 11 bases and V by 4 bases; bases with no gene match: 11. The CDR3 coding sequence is TGTGCCAGCAGTTCAGGACTAGCGGGGGTTGTGGCAAAGCAGTTCTTC. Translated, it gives CASSSGLAGVVAKQFF.

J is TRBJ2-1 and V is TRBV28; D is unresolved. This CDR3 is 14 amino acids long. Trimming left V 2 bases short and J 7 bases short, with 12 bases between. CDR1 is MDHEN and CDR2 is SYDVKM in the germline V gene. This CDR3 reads CASSLQNVKNEQFF. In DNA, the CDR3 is TGTGCCAGCAGTTTACAGAATGTCAAAAATGAGCAGTTCTTC.

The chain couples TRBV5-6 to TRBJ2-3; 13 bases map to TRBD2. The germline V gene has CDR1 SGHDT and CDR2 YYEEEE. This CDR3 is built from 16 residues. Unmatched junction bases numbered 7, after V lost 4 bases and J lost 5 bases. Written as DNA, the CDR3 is TGTGCCAGCAGCAGAGGGACTAGCGGGGTGGTAGATACGCAGTATTTT. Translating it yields CASSRGTSGVVDTQYF.

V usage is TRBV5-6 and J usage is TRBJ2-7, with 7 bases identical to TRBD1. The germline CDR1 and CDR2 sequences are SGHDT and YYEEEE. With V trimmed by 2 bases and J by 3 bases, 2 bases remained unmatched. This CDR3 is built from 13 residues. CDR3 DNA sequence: TGTGCCAGCAGCTTCGGGACAGTCTACGAGCAGTACTTC. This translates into CASSFGTVYEQYF.

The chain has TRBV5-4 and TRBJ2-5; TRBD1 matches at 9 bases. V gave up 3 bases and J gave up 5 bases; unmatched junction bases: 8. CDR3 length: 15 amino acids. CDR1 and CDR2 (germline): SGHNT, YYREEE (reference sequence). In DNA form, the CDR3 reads TGTGCCAGCAGCTCAAAGTCGACAGGGGGGGAGACCCAGTACTTC. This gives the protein CASSSKSTGGETQYF.

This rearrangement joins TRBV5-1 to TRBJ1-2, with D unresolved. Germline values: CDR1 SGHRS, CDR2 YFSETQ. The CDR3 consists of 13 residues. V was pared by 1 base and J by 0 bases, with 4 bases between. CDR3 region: CASSLRTNYGYTF. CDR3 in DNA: TGCGCCAGCAGCTTGCGAACTAACTATGGCTACACCTTC.

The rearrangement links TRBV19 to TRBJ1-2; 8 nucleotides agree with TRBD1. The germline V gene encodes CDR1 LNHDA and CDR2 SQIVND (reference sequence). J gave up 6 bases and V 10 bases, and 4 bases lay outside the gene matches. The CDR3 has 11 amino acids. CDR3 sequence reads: CAIRQGNGYTF. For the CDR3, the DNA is TGTGCCATAAGACAGGGGAATGGCTACACCTTC.

CDR3 region: CASSLPASGVTYLRETQYF. Here the CDR3 DNA reads TGTGCCAGCAGTCTCCCGGCTAGCGGGGTAACCTACCTGAGGGAGACCCAGTACTTC. The chain recombines TRBV6-6 with TRBJ2-5, with 9 positions matching TRBD2. Germline CDR1 and CDR2: MNHNY and SVGAGI (reference sequence). The CDR3 has 19 amino acids. The ends lost 5 bases at V and 5 bases at J; junction bases unmatched: 21.

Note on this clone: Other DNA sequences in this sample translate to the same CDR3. The CDR3 loop reads CASSILGNEQFF. The CDR3 DNA is TGTGCCAGTAGTATCCTCGGAAATGAGCAGTTCTTC. The chain has TRBV19 and TRBJ2-1, with D unclear. With 3 bases removed from V and 7 bases from J, the gap between germline ends came to 7 bases. The germline V gene encodes CDR1 LNHDA and CDR2 SQIVND (reference sequence). The CDR3 runs to 12 residues.

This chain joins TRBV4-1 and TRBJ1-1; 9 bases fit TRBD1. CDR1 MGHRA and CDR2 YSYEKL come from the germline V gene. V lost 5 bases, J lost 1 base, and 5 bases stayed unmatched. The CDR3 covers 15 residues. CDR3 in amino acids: CASSIRQGGNTEAFF. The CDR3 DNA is TGCGCCAGCAGCATCCGACAGGGGGGGAACACTGAAGCTTTCTTT.